This TCR beta chain derives from a study of cytomegalovirus exposure and HLA in healthy donors. The data were produced by immunoSEQ multiplex PCR, yet TCRdb's version contains in-frame clones alone and is incomplete. The sample holds fewer than 95,000 clones; more than 70% are singletons and the top ten take about 12%. V was shortened by 3 bases and J by 5 bases, with 19 bases between the two germline ends. Looked up from germline, CDR1 is MNHNS and CDR2 is SASEGT. The CDR3 contains 16 residues. This chain uses TRBV6-1 with TRBJ2-5; TRBD2 might be the D (7 bases). Sequencing was performed on PBMCs. The TCR comes from a woman between 18 and 29 years old in good health and CMV-seropositive. CDR3 loop: CASSEGVRGLEETQYF. CDR3 DNA sequence: TGTGCCAGCAGTGAGGGGGTGCGGGGGCTCGAGGAGACCCAGTACTTC.